This TCR beta chain was observed in a study of cytomegalovirus exposure and HLA in healthy donors. Germline lookup yields CDR1 SNHLY and CDR2 FYNNEI. The CDR3 is 12 amino acids. Trimming removed 9 bases from V and 3 bases from J, with 12 bases in between. A multiplex PCR was run with 60 Vbeta primers and 13 Jbeta primers. Produced via immunoSEQ multiplex PCR; TCRdb's table is partial and in-frame only. The sample includes roughly 100,000 clones, 63% of them seen just once. Study observations and caveats: Presence/absence analyses rested on an assumption that sequencing depth was roughly uniform across donors. 87-base-pair reads could not separate some V segments, including TRBV6-2 and TRBV6-3. Earlier analysis looked at TCR beta V segments, and most were productive about 90% or about 30% of the time.

Note on this clone: Its target is not known.

The chain couples TRBV2 to TRBJ2-7; TRBD1 might be the D (5 bases). Sequences were obtained from PBMCs. The clonotype was recovered from a human donor in good health. The CDR3 region has the DNA TGTGCCAGTCGACAGAACGGCTACGAGCAGTACTTC. It encodes CASRQNGYEQYF.